A single sample gave rise to the 2 T cell receptor beta chains below, sequenced in a study of blood T cell repertoires in COVID-19. Sequenced by immunoSEQ multiplex PCR; TCRdb stores in-frame clones only, minus some. This table has about 120,000 clones, roughly 85% appearing once. The sample taken for sequencing was peripheral blood. All receptors come from a human donor in a cohort sampled during active COVID-19.

The chain employs TRBV5-1 and TRBJ1-6; 9 bases map to TRBD1. The CDR3 runs to 14 residues. Looked up from germline, CDR1 is SGHRS and CDR2 is YFSETQ. V was pared by 4 bases and J by 7 bases, with 3 bases of the junction left unmatched. The CDR3 loop is CASSEDRGNSPLHF. Written as DNA, the CDR3 is TGCGCCAGCAGCGAGGACAGGGGAAATTCACCCCTCCACTTT.

Here the CDR3 reads CASSIVASGVGNEQFF. The CDR3, as DNA: TGTGCCAGTAGTATAGTTGCTAGCGGGGTCGGGAATGAGCAGTTCTTC. The chain recombines TRBV19 with TRBJ2-1; 9 bases agree with TRBD2. This CDR3 comprises 16 residues. The junction had 8 bases not matched to a gene; V was cut back by 1 base and J by 7 bases. Germline lookup yields CDR1 LNHDA and CDR2 SQIVND (reference sequence).